This T cell receptor (beta chain) is from a study listed by TCRdb under 2016. With respect to the entire study: The study investigated the origins of HIV persistence in individuals who naturally controlled HIV infection.

The protocol used for the library was 5' RACE. Sequencer: Illumina HiSeq 2000. Clones were called with MiXCR by TCRdb after fastp trimmed the public reads at Q25, and only in-frame beta chains were retained. Each CDR3 protein gets just one entry, which takes the most common genes and DNA from the rows behind it. In all, the sample holds some 1,300 distinct CDR3 sequences, and approximately 7.1% of those were seen once. Together, the top ten hold more than 10% of the sample. A note on this clonotype: The target of this receptor is not known. Per-base qualities were not stored, and no clone one base away is much larger.

Trimming takes 5 bases from V and 13 bases from J, and the germline ends sit 21 bases apart. The CDR3 holds 14 amino acids from the cysteine to the phenylalanine. The retained sequence is limited to the CDR3, 42 bases, with the frame set at the first base. Based on the germline V gene, the CDR1 and CDR2 sequences are SGHAT and FQNNGV. Material for sequencing was central memory T cells from blood PBMCs. What the cell subset or site label conveys for this sample: central memory CD4+ T cells. The rearrangement joined TRBV11-2 to TRBJ2-1; TRBD2 could be the D gene, as 7 bases match. This sequence was found in a male donor with HIV. The DNA sequence is TGTGCCAGCAGCAGTTCCACAGGGAGGGGCCAACAGTTCTTC. This gives the protein CASSSSTGRGQQFF.